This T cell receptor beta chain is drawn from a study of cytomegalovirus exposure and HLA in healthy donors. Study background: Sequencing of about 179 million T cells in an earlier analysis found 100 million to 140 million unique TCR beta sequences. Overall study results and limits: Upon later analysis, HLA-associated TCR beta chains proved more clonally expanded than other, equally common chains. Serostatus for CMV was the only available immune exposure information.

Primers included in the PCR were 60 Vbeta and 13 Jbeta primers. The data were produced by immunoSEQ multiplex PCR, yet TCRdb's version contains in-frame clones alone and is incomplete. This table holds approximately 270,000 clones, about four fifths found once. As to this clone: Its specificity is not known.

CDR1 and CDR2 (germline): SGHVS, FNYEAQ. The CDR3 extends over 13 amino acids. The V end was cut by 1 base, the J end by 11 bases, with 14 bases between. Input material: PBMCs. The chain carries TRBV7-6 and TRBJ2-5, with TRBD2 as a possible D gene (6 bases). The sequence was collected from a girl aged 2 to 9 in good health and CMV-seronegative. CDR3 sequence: CASSLGVPGEQYF. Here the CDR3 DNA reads TGTGCCAGCAGCTTAGGGGTCCCGGGGGAGCAGTACTTC. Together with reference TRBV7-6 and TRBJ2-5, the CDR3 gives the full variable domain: GAGVSQSPRYKVTKRGQDVALRCDPISGHVSLYWYRQALGQGPEFLTYFNYEAQQDKSGLPNDRFSAERPEGSISTLTIQRTEQRDSAMYRCASSLGVPGEQYFGPGTRLLVL.